The 16 T cell receptor beta chains given below trace back to one sample, sequenced in a study of molecular identifiers for immune sequencing clone quantification. MiXCR, applied by TCRdb to the PCR reads, yields one record per CDR3 protein. Altogether approximately 500,000 distinct CDR3 sequences are present, around a fifth being singletons, with the ten largest covering around 0.84%. Sequencing was carried out using naive CD8+ T cells from blood, with Jurkat cell RNA spiked in. As to subset: FACS-sorted CD8+CD4-CCR7+CD45RA+ naive T cells. Receptor source: a human donor in good health. Some libraries in this study had Jurkat cell RNA spiked in.

This clonotype was picked up many times. The CDR3 DNA follows: TGTGCCAGCAGTACGACAGGGGGCCAAGAGACCCAGTACTTC. Its translation is CASSTTGGQETQYF. The rearrangement joins TRBV27 to TRBJ2-5, with 9 bases aligning to TRBD1. CDR3 length equals 14 residues. The junction had 2 bases not matched to a gene; V was cut back by 5 bases and J by 1 base. Germline V CDR1 and CDR2: MNHEY, SMNVEV (reference sequence).

This clonotype was recorded at least ten times. The V and J genes are TRBV20-1 and TRBJ1-3, with D uncertain. Trimming cost V 0 bases and J 3 bases, with 9 bases left between them. This CDR3 contains 14 residues. CDR1 and CDR2 (germline): DFQATT, SNEGSKA (reference sequence). The CDR3 sequence: CSAREWDSGNTIYF. In DNA form, the CDR3 reads TGCAGTGCTAGAGAATGGGATAGTGGAAACACCATATATTTT.

V is TRBV6-5 and J is TRBJ1-6; 9 bases agree with TRBD1. CDR3 length equals 15 residues. Germline trimming cut 6 bases from V and 6 bases from J; bases unmatched to any gene: 6. Per germline, CDR1 MNHEY and CDR2 SVGAGI. CDR3 residues: CASRTMGQGNSPLHF. The CDR3 bases are TGTGCCAGCAGAACAATGGGACAGGGTAATTCACCCCTCCACTTT.

This clonotype was found many times. V usage is TRBV20-1 and J usage is TRBJ2-5; a weak D match, TRBD1 (6 bases). V was cut by 6 bases and J by 5 bases, with 25 bases left in between. The length of the CDR3 is 16 residues. CDR1 is DFQATT and CDR2 is SNEGSKA in the germline V gene (reference sequence). CDR3 DNA: TGCAGTGCAGTCCCTGAACAGGGTCCGCTAGGGGAGACCCAGTACTTC. Protein: CSAVPEQGPLGETQYF.

The chain has TRBV7-9 and TRBJ1-4; a weak D match, TRBD1 (5 bases). The CDR3 consists of 15 residues. The germline CDR1 and CDR2 sequences are SEHNR and FQNEAQ (reference sequence). Trimming took 5 bases from V and 8 from J, leaving 18 bases between them. The CDR3 here is CASSPQEGPGEKLFF. CDR3 nucleotide sequence: TGTGCCAGCAGCCCCCAGGAGGGGCCCGGGGAAAAACTGTTTTTT.

This rearrangement joins TRBV12-3 or TRBV12-4 to TRBJ1-2; TRBD1 agrees at 7 bases. The CDR3 consists of 14 residues. The trim removed 6 bases at V and 5 bases at J, leaving 9 bases unmatched. This CDR3 is CASSEGQRSYGYTF. The CDR3 DNA sequence: TGTGCCAGCAGCGAGGGACAGAGATCTTATGGCTACACCTTC.

This clonotype has just a few counts. V gene TRBV28 combines with J gene TRBJ2-3; D ambiguous. Germline V gives CDR1 MDHEN, CDR2 SYDVKM. The V gene lost 3 bases and the J gene lost 2 bases, with 15 bases spanning the gap. CDR3 length: 16 amino acids. CDR3 in amino acids: CASSFTVAFLTDTQYF. The CDR3 DNA reads as TGTGCCAGCAGTTTTACTGTTGCTTTTCTCACAGATACGCAGTATTTT. The whole variable domain, filled in from reference TRBV28 and TRBJ2-3, reads DVKVTQSSRYLVKRTGEKVFLECVQDMDHENMFWYRQDPGLGLRLIYFSYDVKMKEKGDIPEGYSVSREKKERFSLILESASTNQTSMYLCASSFTVAFLTDTQYFGPGTRLTVL.

The genes are TRBV5-1 and TRBJ2-3; D remains unclear. V shed 0 bases and J shed 3 bases, with 17 bases lying between them. This CDR3 comprises 17 residues. Germline-derived CDR1 and CDR2 are SGHRS and YFSETQ. CDR3 nucleotide sequence: TGCGCCAGCAGCTTGGAAACCAGTAAGATTGGGACAGATACGCAGTATTTT. Translated, it gives CASSLETSKIGTDTQYF.

This clonotype was observed many times. The gene calls are TRBV18 and TRBJ2-2, with 8 nucleotides matching TRBD1. Losses at the gene ends were 0 bases for V and 2 bases for J; bases not matched to a gene: 2. This CDR3 contains 16 residues. From germline, CDR1 is KGHSH and CDR2 LQKENI. This chain's CDR3 is CASSPPGQANTGELFF. DNA for the CDR3: TGTGCCAGCTCACCACCGGGACAGGCTAACACCGGGGAGCTGTTTTTT.

The J gene is TRBJ1-4, the V gene TRBV30, with 7 positions matching TRBD1. The CDR3 runs 13 residues. V shed 2 bases, J shed 5 bases, and the junction held 2 bases outside the gene matches. Germline V gene data show CDR1 as GTSNPN and CDR2 as SVGIG (reference sequence). CDR3 bases: TGTGCCTGGAGTTGGGACAGAAATGAAAAACTGTTTTTT. Encoded protein: CAWSWDRNEKLFF.

The chain has TRBV12-3 or TRBV12-4 and TRBJ1-2; 7 nucleotides agree with TRBD1. This CDR3 contains 16 residues. Trimming cost V 4 bases and J 4 bases; bases outside gene matches: 12. CDR3 coding DNA: TGTGCCAGCAGTTCTGGCTTGGACAGGAGCACCTATGGCTACACCTTC. Its protein is CASSSGLDRSTYGYTF.

This clonotype came up many times. The chain uses TRBV9 and TRBJ2-3; possible D gene TRBD1, 5 bases. The CDR3 runs to 17 residues. The germline V and J ends were trimmed by 4 bases and 2 bases, with 20 bases remaining between them. The germline V gene encodes CDR1 SGDLS and CDR2 YYNGEE. CDR3 bases: TGTGCCAGCAGCTACAACTCCGGACAACACGACACAGATACGCAGTATTTT. Amino acid sequence: CASSYNSGQHDTDTQYF.

Ten or more counts support this clonotype. The chain uses TRBV9 and TRBJ2-7; the match to TRBD2 covers 10 bases. CDR3 length: 15 residues. Germline V gives CDR1 SGDLS, CDR2 YYNGEE. Trimming took 4 bases from V and 2 from J; bases not matched to a gene: 6. The CDR3 region is CASSPGGLAAYEQYF. CDR3 bases: TGTGCCAGCAGCCCGGGTGGACTAGCGGCCTACGAGCAGTACTTC.

Ten or more counts support this clonotype. The chain joins TRBV6-2 or TRBV6-3 to TRBJ2-7; D remains ambiguous. Germline V gene data show CDR1 as MNHEY and CDR2 as SVGEGT. Trimming left V 3 bases short and J 2 bases short, with 11 bases between. CDR3 length: 14 residues. The CDR3 sequence: CASSYQGGPYEQYF. CDR3 DNA sequence: TGTGCCAGCAGTTATCAAGGCGGACCCTACGAGCAGTACTTC.

On this clonotype itself: A read error may explain this, as a much larger clone is one base away. The chain joins TRBV20-1 to TRBJ2-5; possibly TRBD1 or TRBD2 for D (5 bases each). This CDR3 spans 15 amino acids. From germline, CDR1 is DFQATT and CDR2 SNEGSKA (reference sequence). The CDR3 DNA reads TGCAGTGCTAGAAAATATTATGGGGGTAAAGAGACCCAGCACTTC. As protein: CSARKYYGGKETQHF.

This clonotype was seen at least ten times. V usage is TRBV18 and J usage is TRBJ2-7; D is tentatively TRBD1 or TRBD2 (5 bases each). From germline, CDR1 is KGHSH and CDR2 LQKENI. The length of the CDR3 is 16 residues. V shed 3 bases and J shed 0 bases, with 15 bases lying between them. CDR3 sequence (DNA): TGTGCCAGCTCACCGCCGGGACCGATGAGCTCCTACGAGCAGTACTTC. This gives the protein CASSPPGPMSSYEQYF. Full variable domain (outside the CDR3, taken from reference TRBV18 and TRBJ2-7): NAGVMQNPRHLVRRRGQEARLRCSPMKGHSHVYWYRQLPEEGLKFMVYLQKENIIDESGMPKERFSAEFPKEGPSILRIQQVVRGDSAAYFCASSPPGPMSSYEQYFGPGTRLTVT.